Sequencing of this TCR beta chain was carried out in a study of blood T cell repertoires in COVID-19. Only in-frame clones appear in the TCRdb table, and some are missing; sequencing was by immunoSEQ multiplex PCR. This table has more than 45,000 clones, 75% to 85% appearing once. The V end lost 2 bases, the J end lost 5 bases, and 13 bases lay between the germline ends. This CDR3 contains 15 residues. CDR1 is SGDLS, CDR2 YYNGEE, per germline. Specimen: peripheral blood. The V gene is TRBV9, the J gene TRBJ2-2; possible D gene TRBD2, 6 bases. The TCR sequence derives from a man at least 80 years old in a cohort sampled during active COVID-19. The DNA for the CDR3 is TGTGCCAGCAGCGTTTTCCCCGGGGGAACCGGGGAGCTGTTTTTT. It translates to CASSVFPGGTGELFF.